This T cell receptor (beta chain) was captured by sequencing in a study of T cells in Graves' hyperthyroidism and ophthalmopathy. Regarding the study as a whole: Expanded thyroid clonotypes (above 0.001) were mostly also found in blood.

The TCR beta CDR3 regions underwent amplification using RNA transcripts as the source. The study used the HTBI primer set for a first-round RT-PCR of the TCR CDR3. TCRdb used MiXCR to reprocess the multiplex PCR reads, holding one entry per CDR3 protein. The sample records some 250,000 distinct CDR3 sequences, more than 14% being singletons. This CDR3 is 19 amino acids long. V was cut by 3 bases and J by 1 base, with 25 bases left in between. Looked up from germline, CDR1 is MNHNS and CDR2 is SASEGT. The study enrolled patients aged 18 to 65 with newly diagnosed hyperthyroidism of under 2 months' duration. Blood was sampled at initial diagnosis of hyperthyroidism, prior to onset of any ophthalmopathy symptoms. The PBMCs were taken from roughly 10 ml of fresh peripheral blood. This clonotype has more than one count but fewer than ten. Its specificity is not known.

The TCR originated in a woman aged 40 to 50 with Graves' hyperthyroidism that later progressed to Graves' ophthalmopathy. Sequencing was done on a sample of blood. The J gene is TRBJ2-7, the V gene TRBV6-1; possible D gene TRBD2, 6 bases. The CDR3 DNA follows: TGTGCCAGCAGTGAGGCATACTCCTTCCGGGACTCCCATTCCTACGAGCAGTACTTC. Protein sequence: CASSEAYSFRDSHSYEQYF.